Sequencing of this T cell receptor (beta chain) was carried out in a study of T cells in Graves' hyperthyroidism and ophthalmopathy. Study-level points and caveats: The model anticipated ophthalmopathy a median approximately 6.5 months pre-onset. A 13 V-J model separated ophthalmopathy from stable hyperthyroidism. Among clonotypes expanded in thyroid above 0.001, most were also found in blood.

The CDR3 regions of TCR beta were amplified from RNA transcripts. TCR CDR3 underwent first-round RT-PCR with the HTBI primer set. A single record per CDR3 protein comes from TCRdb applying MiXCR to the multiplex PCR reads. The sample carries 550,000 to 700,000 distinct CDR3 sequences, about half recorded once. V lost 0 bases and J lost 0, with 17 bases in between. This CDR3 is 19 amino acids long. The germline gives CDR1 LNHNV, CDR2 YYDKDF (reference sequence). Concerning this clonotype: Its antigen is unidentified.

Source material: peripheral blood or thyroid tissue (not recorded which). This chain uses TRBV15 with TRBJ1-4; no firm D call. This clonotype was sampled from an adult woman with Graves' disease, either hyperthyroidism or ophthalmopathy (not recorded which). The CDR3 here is CATSRDLAGEEATNEKLFF. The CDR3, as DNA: TGTGCCACCAGCAGAGATTTAGCGGGTGAGGAAGCAACTAATGAAAAACTGTTTTTT.